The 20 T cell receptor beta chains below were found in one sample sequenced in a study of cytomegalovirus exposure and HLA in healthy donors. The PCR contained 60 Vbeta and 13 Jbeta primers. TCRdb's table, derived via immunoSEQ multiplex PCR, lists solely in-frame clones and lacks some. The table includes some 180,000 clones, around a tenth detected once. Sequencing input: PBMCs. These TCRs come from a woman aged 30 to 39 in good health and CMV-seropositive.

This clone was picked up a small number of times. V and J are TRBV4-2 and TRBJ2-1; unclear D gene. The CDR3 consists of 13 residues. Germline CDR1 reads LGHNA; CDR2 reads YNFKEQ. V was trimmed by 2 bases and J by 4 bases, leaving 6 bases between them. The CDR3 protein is CASSQRIYNEQFF. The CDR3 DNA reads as TGTGCCAGCAGCCAACGTATATACAATGAGCAGTTCTTC.

CDR3 sequence (DNA): TGTGCCAGCTCACTCCTTGACAGCTCTGGGGCCAACGTCCTGACTTTC. It specifies CASSLLDSSGANVLTF. The chain is built from TRBV18 and TRBJ2-6, with D perhaps TRBD1 (5 bases). The V end lost 4 bases, the J end lost 0 bases, and 10 bases lay between the germline ends. The CDR3 loop spans 16 amino acids. The germline gives CDR1 KGHSH, CDR2 LQKENI.

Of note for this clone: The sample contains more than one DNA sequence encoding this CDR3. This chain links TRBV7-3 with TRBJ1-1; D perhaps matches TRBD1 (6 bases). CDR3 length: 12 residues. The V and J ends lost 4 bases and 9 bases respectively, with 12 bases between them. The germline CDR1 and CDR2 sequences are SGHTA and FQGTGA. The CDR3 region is CASSSNRDKAFF. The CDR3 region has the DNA TGTGCCAGCAGCTCAAACCGGGACAAAGCTTTCTTT.

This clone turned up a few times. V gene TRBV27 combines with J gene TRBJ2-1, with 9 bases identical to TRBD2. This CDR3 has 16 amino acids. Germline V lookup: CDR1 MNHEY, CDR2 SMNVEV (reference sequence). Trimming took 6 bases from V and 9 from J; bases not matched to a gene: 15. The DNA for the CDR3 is TGTGCCAGCAGCAGGTTCTTAGCGGGAGATATTGGTGAGCAGTTCTTC. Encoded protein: CASSRFLAGDIGEQFF.

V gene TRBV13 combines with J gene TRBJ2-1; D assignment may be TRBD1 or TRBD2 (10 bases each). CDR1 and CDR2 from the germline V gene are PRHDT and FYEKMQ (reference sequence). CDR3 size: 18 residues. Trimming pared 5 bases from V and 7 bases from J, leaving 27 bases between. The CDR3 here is CASSRQGARLAGLNEQFF. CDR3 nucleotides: TGTGCCAGCAGCAGACAGGGGGCAAGACTAGCGGGTCTGAATGAGCAGTTCTTC. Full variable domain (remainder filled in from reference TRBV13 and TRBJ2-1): AAGVIQSPRHLIKEKRETATLKCYPIPRHDTVYWYQQGPGQDPQFLISFYEKMQSDKGSIPDRFSAQQFSDYHSELNMSSLELGDSALYFCASSRQGARLAGLNEQFFGPGTRLTVL.

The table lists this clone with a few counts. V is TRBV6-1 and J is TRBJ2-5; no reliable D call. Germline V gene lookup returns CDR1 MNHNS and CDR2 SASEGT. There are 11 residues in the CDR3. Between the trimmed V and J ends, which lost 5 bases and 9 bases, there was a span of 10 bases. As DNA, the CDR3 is TGTGCCAGCAGTCCTATATCGCCCCAGTACTTC. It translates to CASSPISPQYF.

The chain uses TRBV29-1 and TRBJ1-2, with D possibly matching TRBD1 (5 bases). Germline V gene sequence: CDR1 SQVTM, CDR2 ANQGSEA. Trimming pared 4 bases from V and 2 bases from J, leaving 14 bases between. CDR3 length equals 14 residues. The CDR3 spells CSVVRDSLNYGYTF. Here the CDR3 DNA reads TGCAGCGTTGTTCGGGACTCACTGAACTATGGCTACACCTTC.

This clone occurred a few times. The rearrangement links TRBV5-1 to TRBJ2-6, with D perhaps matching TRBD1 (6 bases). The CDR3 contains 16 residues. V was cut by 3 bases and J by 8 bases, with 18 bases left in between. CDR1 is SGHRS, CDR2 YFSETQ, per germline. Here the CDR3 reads CASSYPRQERTNVLTF. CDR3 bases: TGCGCCAGCAGCTACCCGAGACAGGAGAGAACCAACGTCCTGACTTTC. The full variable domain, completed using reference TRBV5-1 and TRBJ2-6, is KAGVTQTPRYLIKTRGQQVTLSCSPISGHRSVSWYQQTPGQGLQFLFEYFSETQRNKGNFPGRFSGRQFSNSRSEMNVSTLELGDSALYLCASSYPRQERTNVLTFGAGSRLTVL.

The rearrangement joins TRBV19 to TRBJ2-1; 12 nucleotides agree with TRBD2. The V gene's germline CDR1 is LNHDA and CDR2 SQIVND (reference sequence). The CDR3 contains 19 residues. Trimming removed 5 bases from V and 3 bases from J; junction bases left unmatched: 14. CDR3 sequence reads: CASSSRTRTSGIGYNEQFF. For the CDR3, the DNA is TGTGCCAGTAGTTCACGGACAAGGACTAGCGGGATTGGCTACAATGAGCAGTTCTTC.

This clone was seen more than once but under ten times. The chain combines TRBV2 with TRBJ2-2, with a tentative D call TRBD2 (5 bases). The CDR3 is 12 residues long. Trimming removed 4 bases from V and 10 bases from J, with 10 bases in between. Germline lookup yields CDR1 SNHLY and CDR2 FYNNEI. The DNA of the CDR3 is TGTGCCAGCAGTGTCTTGAGGGAGGAGCTGTTTTTT. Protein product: CASSVLREELFF.

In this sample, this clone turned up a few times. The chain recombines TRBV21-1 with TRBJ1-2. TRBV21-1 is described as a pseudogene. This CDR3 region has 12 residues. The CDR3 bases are TGTGCCAGCAGCGGTGGGGGAGGAGGCTACACCTTC. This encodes CASSGGGGGYTF.

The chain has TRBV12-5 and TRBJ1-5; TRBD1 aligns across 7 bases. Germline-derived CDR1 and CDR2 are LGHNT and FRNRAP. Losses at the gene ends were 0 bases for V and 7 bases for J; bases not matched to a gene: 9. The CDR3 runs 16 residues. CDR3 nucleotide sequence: TGTGCTAGTGGTTTGGTACCTCAGGGGGACGACCAGCCCCAGCATTTT. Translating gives CASGLVPQGDDQPQHF.

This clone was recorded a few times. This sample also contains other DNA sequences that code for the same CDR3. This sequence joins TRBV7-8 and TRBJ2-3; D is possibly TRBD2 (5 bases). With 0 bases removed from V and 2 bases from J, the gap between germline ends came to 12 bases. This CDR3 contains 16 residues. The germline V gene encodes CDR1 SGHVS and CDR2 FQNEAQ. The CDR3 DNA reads TGTGCCAGCAGCTTAGCCGGACTGCCCAACACAGATACGCAGTATTTT. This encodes CASSLAGLPNTDTQYF.

DNA for the CDR3: TGTGCCAGCAGCTTTCAGGGGGCCTCTGGAAACACCATATATTTT. Protein: CASSFQGASGNTIYF. This chain links TRBV5-6 with TRBJ1-3; 8 bases match TRBD1. The CDR3 is made up of 15 amino acids. V dropped 2 bases and J dropped 0; count of bases not matched to a gene: 1. Germline CDR1 is SGHDT and CDR2 is YYEEEE.

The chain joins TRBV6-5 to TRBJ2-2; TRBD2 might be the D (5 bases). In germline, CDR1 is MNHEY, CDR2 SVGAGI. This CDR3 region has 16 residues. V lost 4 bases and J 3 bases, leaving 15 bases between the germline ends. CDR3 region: CASSWGTRGYTGELFF. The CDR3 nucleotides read TGTGCCAGCAGTTGGGGTACACGGGGTTACACCGGGGAGCTGTTTTTT.

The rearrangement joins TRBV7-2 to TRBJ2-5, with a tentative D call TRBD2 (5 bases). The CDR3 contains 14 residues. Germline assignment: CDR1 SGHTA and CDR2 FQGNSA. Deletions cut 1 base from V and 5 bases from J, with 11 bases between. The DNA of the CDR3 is TGTGCCAGCAGCTTAGTAAGAGGGAGTGAGACCCAGTACTTC. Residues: CASSLVRGSETQYF.

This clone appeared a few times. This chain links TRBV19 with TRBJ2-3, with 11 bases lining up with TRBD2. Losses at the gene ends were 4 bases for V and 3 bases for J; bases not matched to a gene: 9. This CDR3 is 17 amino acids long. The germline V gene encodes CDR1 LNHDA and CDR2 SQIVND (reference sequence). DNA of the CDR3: TGTGCCAGTAGTAGCCCCCCCGGGACTAGCGGTACAGATACGCAGTATTTT. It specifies CASSSPPGTSGTDTQYF.

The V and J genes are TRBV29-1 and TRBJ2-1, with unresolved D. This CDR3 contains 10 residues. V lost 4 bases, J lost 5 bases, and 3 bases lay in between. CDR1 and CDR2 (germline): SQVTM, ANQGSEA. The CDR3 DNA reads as TGCAGCGTTGCTAACAATGAGCAGTTCTTC. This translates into CSVANNEQFF.

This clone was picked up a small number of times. CDR3 residues: CASSRGLAGHNEQFF. CDR3 bases: TGCGCCAGCAGCCGGGGACTAGCGGGTCACAATGAGCAGTTCTTC. V usage is TRBV5-1 and J usage is TRBJ2-1; 12 bases map to TRBD2. Germline loops: CDR1 SGHRS, CDR2 YFSETQ. There are 15 residues in the CDR3. The V gene end was trimmed by 4 bases and the J gene end by 5 bases; junction bases not matched to a gene: 4.

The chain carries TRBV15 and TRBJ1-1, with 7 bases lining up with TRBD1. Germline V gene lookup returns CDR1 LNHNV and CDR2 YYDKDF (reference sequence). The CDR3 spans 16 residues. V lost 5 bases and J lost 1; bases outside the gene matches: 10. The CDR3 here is CATSDRQGFRNTEAFF. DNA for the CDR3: TGTGCCACCAGCGACCGACAGGGCTTTAGGAACACTGAAGCTTTCTTT.